Listed below are T cell receptor beta chains from one sample, sequenced in a study of T cell responses to AZD1222 COVID-19 vaccine. TCRdb's table, derived via immunoSEQ multiplex PCR, lists solely in-frame clones and lacks some. The table has approximately 180,000 clones, 90% seen once. The specimen comprised peripheral blood, sampled 28 days after the second dose of the MenACWY control vaccine. The receptors come from an adult who received the MenACWY meningococcal vaccine as a control. Each CDR3 is given without its conserved first and last residue.

V,J,CDR3
TRBV7-2,TRBJ2-7,ASSLVSGEQY
TRBV4-1,TRBJ2-6,ASSQPSGANVLT
TRBV5-1,TRBJ1-5,ASSLGDYPEPQH
TRBV5-1,TRBJ1-1,ASSNQVAEAF
TRBV24-1,TRBJ1-2,ATSDPRGVGGYT
TRBV3-1/TRBV3-2,TRBJ2-7,ASRRTGTGDYEQY
TRBV9,TRBJ2-7,ASSVGTGDYEQY
TRBV6-5,TRBJ1-1,ASSSRGGNTEAF
TRBV19,TRBJ1-1,ASSIESSGGTEAF
TRBV28,TRBJ1-5,ASSLEGVPNQPQH
TRBV30,TRBJ1-1,AWSVYGTTEAF
TRBV4-3,TRBJ1-5,ASSPEGKAQPQH
TRBV28,TRBJ2-7,ASSPRTGGREQY
TRBV7-3,TRBJ2-1,ASSPKGPSYNEQF
TRBV3-1/TRBV3-2,TRBJ2-6,ASSLTPSGANVLT